Each of the 24 T cell receptor beta chains below was sequenced from the same sample in a study of siplizumab effects on memory and regulatory T cells. The table came from immunoSEQ multiplex PCR; TCRdb's copy has only in-frame clones and leaves some out. The repertoire holds more than 90,000 clones, with over 90% as singletons. Specimen: non-Treg CD4+ T cells sorted from blood. Every receptor here comes from a human donor in good health.

The genes are TRBV5-4 and TRBJ1-6; no clear D gene. The V gene's germline CDR1 is SGHNT and CDR2 YYREEE (reference sequence). The CDR3 is 16 residues long. Trimming removed 3 bases at V and 4 bases at J, with 14 bases between. As DNA, the CDR3 is TGTGCCAGCAGCTCGGAATTCGACGGTTATAATTCACCCCTCCACTTT. It translates to CASSSEFDGYNSPLHF.

The chain uses TRBV11-3 and TRBJ2-1; TRBD1 matches 8 bases. The germline V gene encodes CDR1 SGHNT and CDR2 YENEEA. With 5 bases clipped from V and 6 bases from J, the junction kept 6 bases outside the gene matches. This CDR3 has 14 amino acids. In nucleotides, the CDR3 is TGTGCCAGCAGCCCGGACAGGGTACGCAATGAGCAGTTCTTC. This encodes CASSPDRVRNEQFF. The complete variable domain, with remaining parts taken from reference TRBV11-3 and TRBJ2-1, reads EAGVVQSPRYKIIEKKQPVAFWCNPISGHNTLYWYLQNLGQGPELLIRYENEEAVDDSQLPKDRFSAERLKGVDSTLKIQPAELGDSAVYLCASSPDRVRNEQFFGPGTRLTVL.

This sequence joins TRBV4-2 and TRBJ1-4; D not resolved. This CDR3 region has 14 residues. In germline, CDR1 is LGHNA, CDR2 YNFKEQ. With 4 bases removed from V and 4 bases from J, the gap between germline ends came to 10 bases. CDR3 sequence reads: CASSPGSLNEKLFF. The DNA of the CDR3 is TGTGCCAGCAGCCCTGGAAGCCTTAATGAAAAACTGTTTTTT.

The chain employs TRBV5-1 and TRBJ1-1, with TRBD1 identical over 10 bases. V lost 4 bases and J lost 2; bases outside the gene matches: 14. This CDR3 spans 18 amino acids. CDR1 SGHRS and CDR2 YFSETQ come from the germline V gene. CDR3 sequence (DNA): TGCGCCAGCAGCAGGAATCCGGGACAGGGGACCAGTAACACTGAAGCTTTCTTT. This sequence encodes CASSRNPGQGTSNTEAFF.

This clone was seen only a few times. The genes are TRBV11-2 and TRBJ2-1; TRBD2 matches at 9 bases. The CDR3 extends over 16 amino acids. Germline CDR1 SGHAT, CDR2 FQNNGV. V was clipped by 1 base and J by 9 bases; unmatched bases: 10. CDR3 sequence: CASSLGGGRASGEQFF. The CDR3 DNA reads as TGTGCCAGCAGCTTAGGAGGCGGGAGGGCCTCCGGTGAGCAGTTCTTC.

This clone appeared once. This sequence joins TRBV5-8 and TRBJ1-2; 7 bases line up with TRBD1. This CDR3 has 16 amino acids. Trimming removed 3 bases from V and 4 bases from J; junction bases left unmatched: 12. Germline CDR1 SGHTS, CDR2 YDEGEE. CDR3 loop: CASSSRPGQPGYGYTF. CDR3 DNA sequence: TGTGCCAGCAGCTCTAGACCGGGACAGCCTGGCTATGGCTACACCTTC.

This clone was counted between two and nine times. The chain is built from TRBV7-9 and TRBJ2-2; tentatively, D is TRBD1 (5 bases). The CDR3 has 15 amino acids. Deletions cut 7 bases from V and 0 bases from J, with 12 bases between. The germline V gene encodes CDR1 SEHNR and CDR2 FQNEAQ (reference sequence). DNA for the CDR3: TGTGCCAGCACCCTAGGGGCGTCGAACACCGGGGAGCTGTTTTTT. Protein product: CASTLGASNTGELFF.

This sequence joins TRBV30 and TRBJ2-7, with D possibly matching TRBD1 (7 bases). CDR1 is GTSNPN, CDR2 SVGIG, per germline (reference sequence). The CDR3 runs 14 residues. V lost 3 bases to trimming and J lost 2 bases, with 14 bases between them. The CDR3 region is CAWRHRGGTYEQYF. The DNA of the CDR3 is TGTGCCTGGAGGCACAGGGGAGGAACCTACGAGCAGTACTTC.

J is TRBJ2-5 and V is TRBV18, with D possibly TRBD2 on 6 matching bases. Trimming removed 3 bases from V and 7 bases from J, with 9 bases in between. The CDR3 has 12 residues. Germline V gene sequence: CDR1 KGHSH, CDR2 LQKENI. The CDR3 region has the DNA TGTGCCAGCTCACCGACTAGTGGGACCCAGTACTTC. Translating gives CASSPTSGTQYF.

The chain couples TRBV7-3 to TRBJ1-4; tentative D call: TRBD1 (5 bases). Germline V gene data show CDR1 as SGHTA and CDR2 as FQGTGA. The V gene lost 5 bases and the J gene lost 4 bases, with 11 bases spanning the gap. The CDR3 is 14 residues long. The DNA of the CDR3 is TGTGCCAGCAGCGCAAATGGGGGTAATGAAAAACTGTTTTTT. The encoded protein is CASSANGGNEKLFF.

The rearrangement joins TRBV19 to TRBJ1-4; 8 bases agree with TRBD1. The J segment lost 8 bases and the V segment lost 6 bases, leaving 8 bases of the junction unmatched. The CDR3 has 14 amino acids. Germline values: CDR1 LNHDA, CDR2 SQIVND (reference sequence). DNA for the CDR3: TGTGCCAGTAGATTACAGGGGGGGGCGGAAAAACTGTTTTTT. Its translation is CASRLQGGAEKLFF.

The chain carries TRBV6-5 and TRBJ2-7, with D unresolved. Germline V gene data show CDR1 as MNHEY and CDR2 as SVGAGI. V lost 0 bases and J 3 bases, leaving 9 bases between the germline ends. CDR3 length equals 14 residues. The CDR3 loop reads CASSYSAGRYEQYF. Written as DNA, the CDR3 is TGTGCCAGCAGTTACTCAGCAGGTCGCTACGAGCAGTACTTC.

J is TRBJ2-1 and V is TRBV4-1; D is perhaps TRBD2 (5 bases). This CDR3 contains 17 residues. Germline loops: CDR1 MGHRA, CDR2 YSYEKL. Trimming shortened V by 0 bases and J by 6 bases, and 18 bases separated the two germline ends. The CDR3 loop is CASSQEPARTRANEQFF. In nucleotides, the CDR3 is TGCGCCAGCAGCCAAGAACCCGCCCGTACTAGAGCCAATGAGCAGTTCTTC.

This chain joins TRBV19 and TRBJ2-7; D tentatively fits TRBD1 or TRBD2 (7 bases each). CDR1 is LNHDA, CDR2 SQIVND, per germline (reference sequence). V was shortened by 0 bases and J by 6 bases, with 12 bases between the two germline ends. The CDR3 runs 14 residues. CDR3 bases: TGTGCCAGTAGTATAGACAGGGGGGGGTTCGAGCAGTACTTC. Residues: CASSIDRGGFEQYF.

The chain recombines TRBV19 with TRBJ2-5; tentative D call: TRBD2 (5 bases). The CDR3 loop spans 14 amino acids. Trimming removed 3 bases from V and 7 bases from J, with 15 bases in between. Germline values: CDR1 LNHDA, CDR2 SQIVND (reference sequence). CDR3 sequence reads: CASSIQGRDSTQYF. In DNA, the CDR3 is TGTGCCAGTAGTATCCAAGGGAGAGATTCGACCCAGTACTTC.

This sequence joins TRBV6-1 and TRBJ2-5, with D possibly TRBD1 on 5 matching bases. V shed 7 bases and J shed 3 bases, with 15 bases lying between them. Germline V CDR1 and CDR2: MNHNS, SASEGT. This CDR3 region has 14 residues. The CDR3 region is CASTQGWKKETQYF. CDR3 coding DNA: TGTGCCAGCACCCAGGGATGGAAGAAAGAGACCCAGTACTTC.

The sample holds one count of this clone. The gene calls are TRBV6-6 and TRBJ1-2; D perhaps matches TRBD1 (5 bases). Looked up from germline, CDR1 is MNHNY and CDR2 is SVGAGI (reference sequence). V gave up 0 bases and J gave up 8 bases, with 13 bases separating them. CDR3 length: 14 residues. The chain's CDR3 is CASSYSPGNSGYTF. The CDR3 DNA is TGTGCCAGCAGTTACTCGCCAGGGAATTCGGGCTACACCTTC.

The gene calls are TRBV27 and TRBJ2-5; no clear D. The germline V gene has CDR1 MNHEY and CDR2 SMNVEV (reference sequence). Between the trimmed V and J ends, which lost 4 bases and 5 bases, there was a span of 11 bases. CDR3 length equals 13 residues. The DNA of the CDR3 is TGTGCCAGCAGTTCCAGACTTGGGGAGACCCAGTACTTC. It codes for CASSSRLGETQYF.

V and J are TRBV27 and TRBJ2-6; D is possibly TRBD1 (5 bases). The CDR3 contains 16 residues. The V gene's germline CDR1 is MNHEY and CDR2 SMNVEV (reference sequence). Trimming left V 6 bases short and J 0 bases short, with 12 bases between. In DNA, the CDR3 is TGTGCCAGCAGGACTGGCGACAGCTCTGGGGCCAACGTCCTGACTTTC. As protein: CASRTGDSSGANVLTF.

This chain uses TRBV7-2 with TRBJ2-5; TRBD2 agrees at 13 bases. Unmatched junction bases numbered 5, after V lost 4 bases and J lost 3 bases. Germline V CDR1 and CDR2: SGHTA, FQGNSA. The length of the CDR3 is 16 residues. CDR3 amino acids: CASSYRTSGRKETQYF. CDR3 DNA: TGTGCCAGCAGCTATCGGACTAGCGGGAGAAAAGAGACCCAGTACTTC. The variable domain in full, with the rest retrieved from reference TRBV7-2 and TRBJ2-5, is GAGVSQSPSNKVTEKGKDVELRCDPISGHTALYWYRQSLGQGLEFLIYFQGNSAPDKSGLPSDRFSAERTGGSVSTLTIQRTQQEDSAVYLCASSYRTSGRKETQYFGPGTRLLVL.

V is TRBV19 and J is TRBJ1-4; D is unclear. Trimming left V 1 base short and J 8 bases short, with 5 bases between. From germline, CDR1 is LNHDA and CDR2 SQIVND (reference sequence). The CDR3 runs to 12 residues. The DNA of the CDR3 is TGTGCCAGTAGTATAGTTCGGGAAAAACTGTTTTTT. This translates into CASSIVREKLFF.

This chain joins TRBV7-9 and TRBJ2-7; a weak D match, TRBD2 (5 bases). This CDR3 region has 14 residues. With 0 bases removed from V and 2 bases from J, the gap between germline ends came to 8 bases. Germline CDR1 is SEHNR and CDR2 is FQNEAQ (reference sequence). CDR3 coding DNA: TGTGCCAGCAGCTTAGCCGAGGGCACCTACGAGCAGTACTTC. Encoded protein: CASSLAEGTYEQYF.

The chain links TRBV27 to TRBJ2-7, with TRBD1 matching over 8 bases. The V gene end was trimmed by 6 bases and the J gene end by 3 bases; junction bases not matched to a gene: 10. This CDR3 has 15 residues. Germline V CDR1 and CDR2: MNHEY, SMNVEV (reference sequence). This CDR3 reads CASSKTTGENYEQYF. DNA for the CDR3: TGTGCCAGCAGCAAAACGACAGGGGAGAACTACGAGCAGTACTTC.

With respect to this clone: The identical CDR3 is also encoded by other nucleotide sequences in the sample. The gene calls are TRBV6-5 and TRBJ1-5, with D possibly being TRBD1 (5 bases). The CDR3 extends over 13 amino acids. V was cut by 6 bases and J by 2 bases, with 8 bases left in between. Germline V gives CDR1 MNHEY, CDR2 SVGAGI. CDR3 nucleotide sequence: TGTGCCAGCAGGCGGGACCGCAATCAGCCCCAGCATTTT. This codes for CASRRDRNQPQHF.